The present TCR beta chain was sequenced within a study of OX40 agonist ivuxolimab in advanced cancers. The assay was immunoSEQ multiplex PCR, and TCRdb's table has in-frame clones only and misses some. This table has 50,000 to 70,000 clones, 86% appearing once. Germline-derived CDR1 and CDR2 are SEHNR and FQNEAQ (reference sequence). The length of the CDR3 is 15 residues. With 4 bases removed from V and 3 bases from J, the gap between germline ends came to 13 bases. The sequencing here drew on CD4+ or CD8+ T cells sorted from blood, taken in a trial of the OX40 agonist ivuxolimab. The receptor's source is an adult with an advanced solid tumor such as melanoma, head and neck, liver or kidney cancer. V gene TRBV7-9 combines with J gene TRBJ2-1, with a tentative D call TRBD1 (6 bases). In nucleotides, the CDR3 is TGTGCCAGCAGCTCAACAGGGAGTTTCTACAATGAGCAGTTCTTC. It translates to CASSSTGSFYNEQFF.